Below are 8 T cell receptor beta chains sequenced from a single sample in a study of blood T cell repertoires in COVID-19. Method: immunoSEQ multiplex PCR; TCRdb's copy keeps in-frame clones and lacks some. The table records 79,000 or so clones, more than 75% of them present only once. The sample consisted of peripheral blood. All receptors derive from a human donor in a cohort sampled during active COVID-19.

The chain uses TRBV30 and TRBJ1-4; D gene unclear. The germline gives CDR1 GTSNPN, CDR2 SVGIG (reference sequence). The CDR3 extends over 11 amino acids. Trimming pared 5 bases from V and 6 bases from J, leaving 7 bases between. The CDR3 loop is CAWSNDEKLFF. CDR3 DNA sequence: TGTGCCTGGTCCAATGATGAAAAACTGTTTTTT.

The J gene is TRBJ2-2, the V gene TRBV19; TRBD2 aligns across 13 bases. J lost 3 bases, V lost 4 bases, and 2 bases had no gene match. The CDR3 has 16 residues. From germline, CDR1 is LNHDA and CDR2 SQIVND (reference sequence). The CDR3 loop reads CASSTGLAGYTGELFF. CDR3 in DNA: TGTGCCAGTAGTACGGGACTAGCGGGATACACCGGGGAGCTGTTTTTT. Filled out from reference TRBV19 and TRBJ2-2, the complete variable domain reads DGGITQSPKYLFRKEGQNVTLSCEQNLNHDAMYWYRQDPGQGLRLIYYSQIVNDFQKGDIAEGYSVSREKKESFPLTVTSAQKNPTAFYLCASSTGLAGYTGELFFGEGSRLTVL.

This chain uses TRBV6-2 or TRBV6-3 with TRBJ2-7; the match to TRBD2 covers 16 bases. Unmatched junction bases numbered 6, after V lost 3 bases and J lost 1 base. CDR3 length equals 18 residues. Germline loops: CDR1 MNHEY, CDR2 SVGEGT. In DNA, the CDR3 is TGTGCCAGCAGTTATGGGACTAGCGGGAGGGCCTTGTCCTACGAGCAGTACTTC. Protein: CASSYGTSGRALSYEQYF.

CDR3 in amino acids: CASSPGTGAYEQYF. The CDR3 bases are TGTGCCAGCTCACCAGGGACAGGGGCCTACGAGCAGTACTTC. J is TRBJ2-7 and V is TRBV18, with 10 bases fitting TRBD1. The junction had 0 bases not matched to a gene; V was cut back by 2 bases and J by 2 bases. This CDR3 contains 14 residues. Per the germline V gene, CDR1 is KGHSH and CDR2 is LQKENI.

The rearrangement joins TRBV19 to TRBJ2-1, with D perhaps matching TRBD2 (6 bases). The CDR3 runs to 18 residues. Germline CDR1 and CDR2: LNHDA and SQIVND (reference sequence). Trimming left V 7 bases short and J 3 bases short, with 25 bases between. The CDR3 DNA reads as TGTGCCAGTACCGATAGCGGAATATTCTATGAAGGCTACAATGAGCAGTTCTTC. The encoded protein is CASTDSGIFYEGYNEQFF.

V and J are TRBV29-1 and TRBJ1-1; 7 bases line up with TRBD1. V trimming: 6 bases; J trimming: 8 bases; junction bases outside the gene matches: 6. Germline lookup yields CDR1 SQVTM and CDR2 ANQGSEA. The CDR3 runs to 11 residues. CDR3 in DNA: TGCAGCGTGGGGGGACAGTACGAAGCTTTCTTT. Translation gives CSVGGQYEAFF.

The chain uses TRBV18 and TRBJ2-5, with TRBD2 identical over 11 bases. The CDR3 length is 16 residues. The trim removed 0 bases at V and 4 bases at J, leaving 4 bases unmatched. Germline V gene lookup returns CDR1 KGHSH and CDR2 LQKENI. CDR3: CASSPPGLAGGETQYF. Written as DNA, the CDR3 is TGTGCCAGCTCACCACCGGGGCTAGCGGGAGGAGAGACCCAGTACTTC.

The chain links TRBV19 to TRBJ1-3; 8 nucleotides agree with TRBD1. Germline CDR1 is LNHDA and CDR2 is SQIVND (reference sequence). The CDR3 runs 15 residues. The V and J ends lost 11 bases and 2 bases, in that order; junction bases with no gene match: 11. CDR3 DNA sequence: TGTGCCGCCCGACAGGGGAGTAATGCTGGAAACACCATATATTTT. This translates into CAARQGSNAGNTIYF.